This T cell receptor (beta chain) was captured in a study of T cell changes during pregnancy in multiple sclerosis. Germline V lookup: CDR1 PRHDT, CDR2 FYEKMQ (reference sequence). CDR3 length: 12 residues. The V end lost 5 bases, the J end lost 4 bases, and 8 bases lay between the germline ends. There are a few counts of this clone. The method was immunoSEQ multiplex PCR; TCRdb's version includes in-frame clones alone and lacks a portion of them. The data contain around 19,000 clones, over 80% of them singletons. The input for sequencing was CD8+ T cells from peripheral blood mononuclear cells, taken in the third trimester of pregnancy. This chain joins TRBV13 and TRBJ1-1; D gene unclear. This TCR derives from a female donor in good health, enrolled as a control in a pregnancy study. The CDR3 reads CASSPSTTEAFF. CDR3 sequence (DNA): TGTGCCAGCAGCCCATCTACCACTGAAGCTTTCTTT.